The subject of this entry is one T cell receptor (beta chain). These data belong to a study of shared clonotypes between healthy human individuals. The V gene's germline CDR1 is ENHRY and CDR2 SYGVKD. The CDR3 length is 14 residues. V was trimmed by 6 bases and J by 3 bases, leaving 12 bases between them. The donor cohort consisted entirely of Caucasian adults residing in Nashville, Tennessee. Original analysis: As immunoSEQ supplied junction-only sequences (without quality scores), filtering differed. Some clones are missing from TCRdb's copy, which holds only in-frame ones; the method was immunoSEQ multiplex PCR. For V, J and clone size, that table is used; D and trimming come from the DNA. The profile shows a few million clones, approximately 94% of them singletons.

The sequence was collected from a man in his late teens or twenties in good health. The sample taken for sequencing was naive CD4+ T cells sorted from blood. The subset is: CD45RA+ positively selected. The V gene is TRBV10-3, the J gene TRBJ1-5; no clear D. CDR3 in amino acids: CAISPQVTNQPQHF. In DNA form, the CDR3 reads TGTGCCATCAGCCCTCAGGTTACCAATCAGCCCCAGCATTTT.